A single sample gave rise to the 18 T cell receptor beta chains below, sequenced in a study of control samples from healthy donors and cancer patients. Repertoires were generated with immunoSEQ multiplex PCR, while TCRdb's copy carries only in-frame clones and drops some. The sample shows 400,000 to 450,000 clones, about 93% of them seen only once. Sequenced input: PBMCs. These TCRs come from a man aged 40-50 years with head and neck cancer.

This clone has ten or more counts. CDR3 loop: CATPGQGDHQPQHF. The CDR3 nucleotides read TGTGCCACCCCGGGACAGGGGGACCATCAGCCCCAGCATTTT. The V and J genes are TRBV27 and TRBJ1-5; 11 nucleotides line up with TRBD1. The V segment lost 10 bases and the J segment 5 bases; nucleotides outside the gene matches: 7. Germline loops: CDR1 MNHEY, CDR2 SMNVEV (reference sequence). The CDR3 length is 14 residues.

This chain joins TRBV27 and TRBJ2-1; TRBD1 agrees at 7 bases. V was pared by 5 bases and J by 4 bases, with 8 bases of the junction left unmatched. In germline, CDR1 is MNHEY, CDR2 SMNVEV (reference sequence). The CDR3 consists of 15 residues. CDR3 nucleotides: TGTGCCAGCAGTATAGGACAGGAACCTTACAATGAGCAGTTCTTC. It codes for CASSIGQEPYNEQFF.

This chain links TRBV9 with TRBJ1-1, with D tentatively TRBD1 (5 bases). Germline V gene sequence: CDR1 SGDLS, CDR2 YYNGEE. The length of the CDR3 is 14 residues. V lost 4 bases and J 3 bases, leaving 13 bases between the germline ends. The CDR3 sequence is CASSPGTADTEAFF. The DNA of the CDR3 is TGTGCCAGCAGCCCAGGGACGGCGGACACTGAAGCTTTCTTT.

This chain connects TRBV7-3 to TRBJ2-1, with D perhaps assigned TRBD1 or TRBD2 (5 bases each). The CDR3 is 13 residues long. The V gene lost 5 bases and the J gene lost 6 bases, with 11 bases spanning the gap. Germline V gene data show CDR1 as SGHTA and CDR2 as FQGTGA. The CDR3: CASSPGRFNEQFF. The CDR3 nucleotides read TGTGCCAGCAGCCCGGGGCGCTTCAATGAGCAGTTCTTC.

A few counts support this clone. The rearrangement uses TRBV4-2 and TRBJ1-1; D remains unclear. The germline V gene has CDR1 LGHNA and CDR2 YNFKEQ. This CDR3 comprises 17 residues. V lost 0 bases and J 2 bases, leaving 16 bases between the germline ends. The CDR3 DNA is TGTGCCAGCAGCCAAGATGGCAGGCTGGGAGTCAACACTGAAGCTTTCTTT. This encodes CASSQDGRLGVNTEAFF.

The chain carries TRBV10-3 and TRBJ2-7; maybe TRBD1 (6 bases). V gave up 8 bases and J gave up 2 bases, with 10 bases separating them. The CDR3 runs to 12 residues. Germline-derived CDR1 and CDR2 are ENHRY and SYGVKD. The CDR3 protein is CAIGGQTYEQYF. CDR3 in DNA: TGTGCCATCGGAGGACAGACCTACGAGCAGTACTTC.

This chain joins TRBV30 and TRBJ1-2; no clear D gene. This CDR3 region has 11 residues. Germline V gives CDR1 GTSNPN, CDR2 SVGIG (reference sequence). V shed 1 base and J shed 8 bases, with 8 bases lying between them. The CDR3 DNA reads TGTGCCTGGAGTGAAAACAGAGGCTACACCTTC. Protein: CAWSENRGYTF. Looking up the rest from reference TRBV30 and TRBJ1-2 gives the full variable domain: SQTIHQWPATLVQPVGSPLSLECTVEGTSNPNLYWYRQAAGRGLQLLFYSVGIGQISSEVPQNLSASRPQDRQFILSSKKLLLSDSGFYLCAWSENRGYTFGSGTRLTVV.

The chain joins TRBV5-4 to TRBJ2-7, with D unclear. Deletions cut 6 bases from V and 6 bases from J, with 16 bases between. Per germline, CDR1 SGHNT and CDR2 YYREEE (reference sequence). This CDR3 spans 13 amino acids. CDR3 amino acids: CASTAPPSAEQYF. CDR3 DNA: TGTGCCAGCACCGCCCCCCCATCGGCCGAGCAGTACTTC.

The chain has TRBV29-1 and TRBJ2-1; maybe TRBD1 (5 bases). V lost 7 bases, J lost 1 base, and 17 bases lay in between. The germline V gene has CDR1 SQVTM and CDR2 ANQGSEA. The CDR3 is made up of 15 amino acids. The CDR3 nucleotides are TGCAGCGGAAAAAGGGGTGCTAGGTCCTACAATGAGCAGTTCTTC. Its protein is CSGKRGARSYNEQFF.

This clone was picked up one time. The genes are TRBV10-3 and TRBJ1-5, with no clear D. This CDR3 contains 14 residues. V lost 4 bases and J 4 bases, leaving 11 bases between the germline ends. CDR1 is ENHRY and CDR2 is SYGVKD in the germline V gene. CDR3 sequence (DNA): TGTGCCATCAGTGCCGACGTAGAAAATCAGCCCCAGCATTTT. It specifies CAISADVENQPQHF.

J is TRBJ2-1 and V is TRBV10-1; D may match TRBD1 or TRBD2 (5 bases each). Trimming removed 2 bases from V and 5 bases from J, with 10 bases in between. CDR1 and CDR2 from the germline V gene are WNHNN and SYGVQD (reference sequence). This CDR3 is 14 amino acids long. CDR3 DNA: TGCGCCAGCAGTGAGGGGACGGAGGACAATGAGCAGTTCTTC. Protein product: CASSEGTEDNEQFF.

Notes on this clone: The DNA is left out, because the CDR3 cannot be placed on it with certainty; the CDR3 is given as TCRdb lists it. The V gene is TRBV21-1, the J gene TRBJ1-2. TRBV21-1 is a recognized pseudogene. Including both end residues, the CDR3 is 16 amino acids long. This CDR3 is CASSKVGSGTDYGYTF.

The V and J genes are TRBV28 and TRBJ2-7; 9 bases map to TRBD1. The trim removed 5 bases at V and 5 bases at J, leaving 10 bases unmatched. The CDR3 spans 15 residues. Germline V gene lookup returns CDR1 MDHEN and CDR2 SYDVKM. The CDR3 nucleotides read TGTGCCAGCAGTGGTATACAGGGGGCGCTTAACGAGCAGTACTTC. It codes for CASSGIQGALNEQYF.

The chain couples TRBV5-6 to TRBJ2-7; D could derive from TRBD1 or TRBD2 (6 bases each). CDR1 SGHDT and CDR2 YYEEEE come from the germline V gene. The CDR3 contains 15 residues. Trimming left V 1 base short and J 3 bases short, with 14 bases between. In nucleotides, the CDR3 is TGTGCCAGCAGCTTGACAGGGAGGCCAATCTACGAGCAGTACTTC. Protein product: CASSLTGRPIYEQYF.

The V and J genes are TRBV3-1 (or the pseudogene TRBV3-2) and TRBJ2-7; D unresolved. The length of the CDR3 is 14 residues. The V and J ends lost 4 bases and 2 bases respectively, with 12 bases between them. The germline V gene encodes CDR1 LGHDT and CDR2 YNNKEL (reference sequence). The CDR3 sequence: CASSLGPQAYEQYF. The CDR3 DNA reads TGTGCCAGCAGCCTCGGACCCCAGGCCTACGAGCAGTACTTC.

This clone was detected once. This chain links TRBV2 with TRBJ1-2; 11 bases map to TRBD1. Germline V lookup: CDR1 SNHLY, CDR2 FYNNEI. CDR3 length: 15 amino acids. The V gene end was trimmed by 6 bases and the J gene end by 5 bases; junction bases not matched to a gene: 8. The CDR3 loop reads CASSRGQGAPYGYTF. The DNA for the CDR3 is TGTGCCAGCAGCCGAGGACAGGGGGCACCGTATGGCTACACCTTC.

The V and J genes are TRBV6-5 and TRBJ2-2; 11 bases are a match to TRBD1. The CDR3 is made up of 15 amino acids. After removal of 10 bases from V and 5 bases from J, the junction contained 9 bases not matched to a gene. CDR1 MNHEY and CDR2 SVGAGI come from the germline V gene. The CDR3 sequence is CATNVDRGLTGELFF. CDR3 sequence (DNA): TGTGCCACCAACGTGGACAGGGGGCTAACCGGGGAGCTGTTTTTT.

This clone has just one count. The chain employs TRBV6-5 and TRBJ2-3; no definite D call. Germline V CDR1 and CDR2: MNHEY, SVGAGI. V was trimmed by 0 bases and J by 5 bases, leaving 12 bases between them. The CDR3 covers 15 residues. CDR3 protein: CASSYSLHREDTQYF. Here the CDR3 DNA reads TGTGCCAGCAGTTACTCTCTCCATAGGGAAGATACGCAGTATTTT.